This T cell receptor (beta chain) was identified during a study of T cells after yellow fever vaccination (dated by TCRdb to the late 2010s). The study in broad terms: The SMART-Seq v4 Ultra Low Input RNA kit was used to prepare libraries from fractions with low cell numbers. Blood was collected at multiple timepoints before and after primary and secondary immunization, and bulk PBMC replicates and cell subsets were isolated. Two healthy male donors, one aged 18 to 30 and one aged 30 to 39 years, were included in the cohort. Bulk TCR alpha and beta repertoires were sequenced longitudinally to track T-cell clones before and after primary and booster YFV17D yellow fever vaccination.

Sequenced using an Illumina NovaSeq 6000. TCR cDNA was made using 5'RACE template switching, a step that added a universal primer site and unique molecular identifiers. Priming for cDNA synthesis came from both the TCR alpha and TCR beta constant segments. Library amplification involved two PCR steps, and the second step added sample barcodes and sequencing adapters. Sequencing of libraries was done on Illumina HiSeq 2500 (2x100 bp) or NovaSeq (2x150 bp). In the original analysis: Reads were demultiplexed and collapsed into UMI consensus sequences with MIGEC, and V(D)J alignment was performed with MiXCR. Vaccine-responding clonotypes were identified with edgeR using replicate PBMC samples, with FDR below 0.01 and a log2 fold change above 5 up to day 15 being required. Bulk clonotypes were assigned CD4 or CD8 identity according to which sequenced CD4 or CD8 repertoire held them at higher abundance. TCRdb reprocessed the public reads (quality trimming at Q25 with fastp, clone calling with MiXCR) and kept in-frame beta chains. A single entry per CDR3 protein holds the most common genes and DNA from its merged rows. The V and J calls here are based on TCRdb, not the publication. This sample is represented by some 390,000 distinct CDR3 sequences; over 15% of them were singletons. Of the sample, around 17% is held by the ten largest clones.

Paper-wide results and their limitations: FACS-sorted repertoires could contain abundant contaminating clonotypes from the bulk population, so computational filtering was required. Compared with the primary T-cell response, the secondary T-cell response was weaker but faster, peaking on day 5 rather than day 15. Most clones expanded after primary vaccination were re-detected after the booster (around 96% of CD4 and 88% of CD8), suggesting broad memory maintenance. A small share of clonotypes was detected in both CD4 and CD8 compartments, with the overlap likely arising from convergent recombination. Because the study included only a couple of donors, the extent to which the findings can be generalized is limited.

Including cysteine and phenylalanine, the CDR3 has 15 amino acids. The DNA shown is the 45-base CDR3, in frame from base 1. CDR1 and CDR2 are drawn from the germline V gene: LGHNA, YNFKEQ. The germline ends are 11 bases apart after V is trimmed by 0 bases and J by 5 bases. This clonotype occurred a few times. Its target antigen remains unknown. No base qualities exist here, and no much larger clone lies one base off it. In the paper's terms, the treatment or condition label means: live attenuated yellow fever vaccine strain. At each blood-draw timepoint, two biological replicates of bulk PBMCs were collected. PBMCs were isolated from peripheral blood using a standard Ficoll-Paque protocol. TriZol was used to extract RNA from bulk PBMCs, from CD4 and CD8 fractions, and from dextramer-positive and dextramer-negative fractions.

This specimen consisted of PBMCs, obtained before the yellow fever booster vaccination. The TCR sequence derives from a man younger than 35 who received the YFV17D yellow fever vaccine. Recombination connected TRBV4-2 to TRBJ2-4; the D segment cannot be called with confidence. CDR3 reads: CASSQEVGRENIQYF. The DNA reads TGTGCCAGCAGCCAAGAGGTAGGACGGGAAAACATTCAGTACTTC.